This entry features one T cell receptor beta chain sequence. Its target is not known. These data belong to a study of shared clonotypes between healthy human individuals. Study overall: For every donor, three CD4 naive, three CD4 memory, two CD8 naive and one CD8 memory plates were used.

The data were produced by immunoSEQ multiplex PCR, yet TCRdb's version contains in-frame clones alone and is incomplete. This table has approximately 2,200,000 clones, around 93% appearing once. Whole-study results and caveats: Sampling used blood alone; tissue repertoires probably differ. On the whole, naive subsets had larger estimated richness than memory subsets had.

CD45RO-negative, CCR7-positively selected cells formed the naive CD8 fraction, excluding terminally differentiated effector memory CD45RA+ cells. CDR3 length: 15 residues. The ends were cut back, 1 base at V and 4 bases at J, with 13 bases in the middle. Germline lookup yields CDR1 LGHNA and CDR2 YSLEER. Source material: naive CD8+ T cells from PBMCs. The chain recombines TRBV4-3 with TRBJ1-2; D is uncertain. This sequence was found in a man aged 18 to 30 in good health. Some clones in this sample may be carry-over from other donors' samples. CDR3 region: CASSQVNDLGYGYTF. CDR3 bases: TGCGCCAGCAGCCAAGTTAACGATTTGGGCTATGGCTACACCTTC.